This T cell receptor (beta chain) was sequenced during a study of neoadjuvant anti-PD-1 for oral cavity cancer. The overall study: Around day 43, patients without progression received a fourth nivolumab dose before surgery. Study-wide results and caveats: With a few patients per group, TCR findings need larger cohorts.

Only in-frame clones appear in the TCRdb table, and some are missing; sequencing was by immunoSEQ multiplex PCR. Here the sample spans tens of thousands of clones, less than 35% being singletons. The time point: after neoadjuvant nivolumab, at surgical resection. This clone was observed a handful of times. Its target is not known. The origin of this receptor is a person between 40 and 79 years old with oral cavity squamous cell carcinoma. Here the sequenced sample was tumor tissue, taken after nivolumab (anti-PD-1) treatment.

The CDR3 DNA follows: TGTGCCAGCAGTACAGGACCTAAAAACATTCAGTACTTC. This gives the protein CASSTGPKNIQYF. V gene TRBV27 combines with J gene TRBJ2-4; weak D call: TRBD1 (5 bases). Per the germline V gene, CDR1 is MNHEY and CDR2 is SMNVEV (reference sequence). Trimming removed 5 bases from V and 4 bases from J, with 9 bases in between. This CDR3 is built from 13 residues.